A selection of T cell receptor beta chains follows, all from one sample in a study of T cells in Graves' hyperthyroidism and ophthalmopathy. MiXCR, run by TCRdb on the multiplex PCR reads, gives a single entry per CDR3 protein. The sample carries over 500,000 distinct CDR3 sequences, more than 15% recorded once. Specimen: blood. These receptors originate from a woman under 30 with Graves' ophthalmopathy. CDR3s leave out the opening cysteine and the closing phenylalanine or tryptophan.

V: TRBV5-1; length: 11; CDR3: ASMSWRDNEQF
V: TRBV4-2; length: 12; CDR3: ASQDRGKQNIQY
V: TRBV5-1; length: 14; CDR3: ASSPNPGTSGNTQY
V: TRBV27; length: 16; CDR3: ASSLWGRGTGEDNEQF
V: TRBV10-3; length: 15; CDR3: AISESMDRERVETQY
V: TRBV7-6; length: 14; CDR3: ASSRRERVVTGELF
V: TRBV29-1; length: 12; CDR3: SVELDSMNTEAF
V: TRBV6-2/TRBV6-3; length: 16; CDR3: ASSYPLSRDRASTEAF
V: TRBV5-5; length: 12; CDR3: ASSLDGPDYEQY
V: TRBV5-1; length: 15; CDR3: ASSLAGLAEPTDTQY
V: TRBV28; length: 13; CDR3: ASSGRGVYNQPQH
V: TRBV28; length: 15; CDR3: ASSFRGRGSREDTQY
V: TRBV7-3; length: 13; CDR3: ASSWAPGGYNEQF
V: TRBV20-1; length: 14; CDR3: SARDPQGLRTETQY
V: TRBV29-1; length: 13; CDR3: SVVAGGRNSYEQY
V: TRBV30; length: 12; CDR3: AWMQGRTNEKLF
V: TRBV7-6; length: 12; CDR3: ASSRVYSNTEAF
V: TRBV5-1; length: 15; CDR3: ASSLASSGGAADEQF
V: TRBV4-3; length: 16; CDR3: ASSQDMVSGTSTDTQY
V: TRBV27; length: 11; CDR3: ASSSGETGELF
V: TRBV11-2; length: 16; CDR3: ASSPIFRELLAKNIQY
V: TRBV20-1; length: 14; CDR3: SARVFGRTEAYEQY
V: TRBV6-5; length: 11; CDR3: ASRQKGNQPQH
V: TRBV19; length: 13; CDR3: ASKKEGGSYNEQF
V: TRBV12-3/TRBV12-4; length: 11; CDR3: ASTPKTTTEAF
V: TRBV20-1; length: 13; CDR3: SATGTGGYNSPLH
V: TRBV7-3; length: 10; CDR3: ASERGSTEAF
V: TRBV6-2/TRBV6-3; length: 19; CDR3: ASSYGPKSSSSGRATYEQY
V: TRBV6-2/TRBV6-3; length: 16; CDR3: ASSYSPGRLFSNQPQH
V: TRBV4-1; length: 11; CDR3: ASSPDENTEAF
V: TRBV7-4; length: 13; CDR3: ASSLYSGGRDGYT
V: TRBV7-6; length: 12; CDR3: ASRVGGANEKLF
V: TRBV28; length: 13; CDR3: ASSPAGSEVYEQY
V: TRBV7-2; length: 14; CDR3: ASSLRGGGQRNEQF
V: TRBV18; length: 11; CDR3: ASSRVSTDTQY
V: TRBV30; length: 11; CDR3: AWSKGQITEAF
V: TRBV5-6; length: 13; CDR3: ASSLTQGSSYEQY